This T cell receptor beta chain was sequenced in a study of long-term antiretroviral therapy in people with HIV. Study-wide findings and caveats: Narrower CDR3 length ranges marked HIV repertoires relative to controls. Regardless of time point, clones expanded before ART dominated the repertoire.

The V end was cut by 0 bases, the J end by 3 bases, with 13 bases between. Germline values: CDR1 SGHRS, CDR2 YFSETQ. The CDR3 totals 15 residues. Concerning this clone itself: Its antigen is currently unknown.

Each donor provided at least one pre-ART PBMC sample and at least two post-ART PBMC samples. At the survey level, the v3.0 immunoSEQ assay was run. TCRdb's table, derived via immunoSEQ multiplex PCR, lists solely in-frame clones and lacks some. The sample contains roughly 31,000 clones, more than 85% of which appear only once. V usage is TRBV5-1 and J usage is TRBJ2-7; TRBD1 is a possible D gene (6 bases). The sequence was obtained from a man in his forties or fifties with HIV. The source was unsorted PBMCs, collected approximately 5 years before starting antiretroviral therapy. The CDR3 reads CASSLGQVAGYEQYF. The DNA of the CDR3 is TGCGCCAGCAGCTTGGGACAGGTCGCGGGCTACGAGCAGTACTTC.